Listed below are T cell receptor beta chains from one sample, sequenced in a study of PD-L1 blockade in urothelial cancer. Data came from immunoSEQ multiplex PCR; TCRdb stores just in-frame clones and leaves some out. Seen here are 95,000 or so clones, around 87% observed once, and the top ten hold more than 1.5%. Specimen: PBMCs, collected around atezolizumab (anti-PD-L1) treatment. These TCRs come from a man in his fifties or sixties with urothelial cancer. CDR3s include the opening cysteine and the closing phenylalanine or tryptophan. The order of the fields is V gene, J gene, D gene, clone size, CDR3 DNA, CDR3 protein. D genes are given only for firm matches. The listing skips clone size in some rows; elsewhere it reads once, few, many or a size class.

>TRBV10-3|TRBJ1-2|-|-
TGTGCCATCAGTGAGTCGAGTGTGAGGGTCATAGCCTATGGCTACACCTTC
CAISESSVRVIAYGYTF
>TRBV7-9|TRBJ1-2|-|-
TGTGCCAGCAGCTTAGTGGGCAGTGGGTATGGCTACACCTTC
CASSLVGSGYGYTF
>TRBV5-1|TRBJ2-7|TRBD2|-
TGCGCCAGCAGCTTGGTCCTTAGCGGGAGGAGCGACGAGCAGTACTTC
CASSLVLSGRSDEQYF
>TRBV5-1|TRBJ2-7|TRBD2|-
TGCGCCAGCAGCTCTGAGCGGGATCCCTACGAGCAGTACTTC
CASSSERDPYEQYF
>TRBV6-1|TRBJ1-1|-|-
TGTGCCAGCAGTGTGGACAGCGGGAACACTGAAGCTTTCTTT
CASSVDSGNTEAFF
>TRBV29-1|TRBJ1-2|-|-
TGCAGCGTTGAGCCTCAGGCGAACTATGGCTACACCTTC
CSVEPQANYGYTF
>TRBV19|TRBJ2-5|-|few
TGTGCCAGTAGTATGTTCCCCTCTGAGACCCAGTACTTC
CASSMFPSETQYF
>TRBV6-1|TRBJ1-2|-|-
TGTGCCAGCAGTGAAGCCGGTTTCGGTCACTATGGCTACACCTTC
CASSEAGFGHYGYTF
>TRBV18|TRBJ2-7|TRBD1|few
TGTGCCAGCTCACCAGGGGACAGACCCTCCTACGAGCAGTACTTC
CASSPGDRPSYEQYF
>TRBV18|TRBJ2-7|-|-
TGTGCCAGCTCACCAGAGGCGGATAAGCAGTACTTC
CASSPEADKQYF
>TRBV28|TRBJ2-5|-|few
TGTGCCAGCAGTTTATGGTTCAAGACAACTGAAGAGACCCAGTACTTC
CASSLWFKTTEETQYF
>TRBV15|TRBJ2-7|-|-
TGTGCCACCAGCAGAGGGCGGAGGGACAGACCCTACGAGCAGTACTTC
CATSRGRRDRPYEQYF
>TRBV18|TRBJ2-7|-|-
TGTGCCAGCTCACCACTCCAGGCGACTATCTACGAGCAGTACTTC
CASSPLQATIYEQYF
>TRBV7-9|TRBJ1-6|-|few
TGTGCCAGCAGCTTAGTGGGGGCTCGTTCACCCCTCCACTTT
CASSLVGARSPLHF
>TRBV18|TRBJ2-7|TRBD2|once
TGTGCCAGCTCACCACAGGGCGAGCGGGAGGAATACTTC
CASSPQGEREEYF
>TRBV9|TRBJ1-1|TRBD1|-
TGTGCCAGCAGTACAGGGGCCTCCTCGGGGCTCCCTATGAACACTGAAGCTTTCTTT
CASSTGASSGLPMNTEAFF
>TRBV10-2|TRBJ2-7|-|-
TGCGCCAGCAGTGAGAGCAGATGGGGGCGGGAGCAGTACTTC
CASSESRWGREQYF
>TRBV7-7|TRBJ1-1|-|-
TGTGCTAGCAGCTTAGCAGAGGGCACTGAAGCTTTCTTT
CASSLAEGTEAFF
>TRBV9|TRBJ2-3|TRBD2|-
TGTGCCAGCAGCGTAGCAGGACTAGTTAGCACAGATACGCAGTATTTT
CASSVAGLVSTDTQYF
>TRBV7-2|TRBJ2-7|-|-
TGTGCCAGCAGCTTGGTAGCTGGCCACGAGCAGTACTTC
CASSLVAGHEQYF
>TRBV4-3|TRBJ2-1|-|few
TGCGCCAGCAGCCAAGACCACGGTTCCTACAATGAGCAGTTCTTC
CASSQDHGSYNEQFF
>TRBV28|TRBJ1-5|-|-
TGTGCCAGCAGTGAACGGACGGTGGGCAGGGCCCATCAGCCCCAGCATTTT
CASSERTVGRAHQPQHF
>TRBV7-9|TRBJ2-2|-|-
TGTGCCAGCAGCTTAGATTCGAGAACCGGGGAGCTGTTTTTT
CASSLDSRTGELFF
>TRBV28|TRBJ2-7|TRBD2|-
TGTGCCAGCAGTTCAGGGACTAGCGGGAGGGCTGGATACGAGCAGTACTTC
CASSSGTSGRAGYEQYF
>TRBV5-1|TRBJ2-3|-|-
TGCGCCAGCAGACCGGGAGTGACAGATACGCAGTATTTT
CASRPGVTDTQYF
>TRBV6-1|TRBJ2-3|TRBD1|-
TGTGCCAGCAGAGATAGGGACAGGGGTACAGATACGCAGTATTTT
CASRDRDRGTDTQYF
>TRBV5-1|TRBJ2-5|-|-
TGCGCCAGCAGCTTGTTCAGTGAGACCCAGTACTTC
CASSLFSETQYF
>TRBV7-6|TRBJ2-5|-|-
TGTGCCAGCAGCTTAGCGGGGGGGCCAGGGATGGAGACCCAGTACTTC
CASSLAGGPGMETQYF
>TRBV29-1|TRBJ2-3|-|-
TGCAGCGTTGAAGGTTGGCCAGATACGCAGTATTTT
CSVEGWPDTQYF
>TRBV7-3|TRBJ2-1|TRBD2|-
TGTGCCAGCAGCTTACTAGCGGGAGACTTAGGCGAGCAGTTCTTC
CASSLLAGDLGEQFF
>TRBV6-6|TRBJ2-7|TRBD1|-
TGTGCCAGCAGTTACGCACAGGGGGATGGCCGCTACGAGCAGTACTTC
CASSYAQGDGRYEQYF
>TRBV7-2|TRBJ2-6|-|-
TGTGCCAGCAGCCACAGGTTCTCTGGGGCCAACGTCCTGACTTTC
CASSHRFSGANVLTF
>TRBV5-1|TRBJ2-3|-|-
TGCGCCAGCAGCTCGGTAGCAACTAGCACAGATACGCAGTATTTT
CASSSVATSTDTQYF
>TRBV19|TRBJ1-2|TRBD1|-
TGTGCCAGTAGTATAGGTGTCGGGACAGGGGCTCCAGATGGAGGCTACACCTTC
CASSIGVGTGAPDGGYTF